Below, one TCR beta chain is given with its context. The antigen is unknown. This record comes from a study of cytomegalovirus exposure and HLA in healthy donors. Study-level findings and limits: Under in vitro conditions, three CMV-associated chains were confirmed as specific for CMV antigens. Overall, approximately 180 TCR beta chains were annotated as cytomegalovirus-associated. As a later analysis showed, a missense DCLRE1C variant was linked to trimming of TCR beta V- and J-genes.

Germline V lookup: CDR1 SGHVS, CDR2 FQNEAQ. The V gene end was trimmed by 0 bases and the J gene end by 12 bases; junction bases not matched to a gene: 7. The CDR3 covers 15 residues. 13 Jbeta primers and 60 Vbeta primers were used for the PCR. Produced via immunoSEQ multiplex PCR; TCRdb's table is partial and in-frame only. The repertoire holds over 150,000 clones, around 80% seen once, with roughly 1.4% in the top ten. This clonotype was obtained from a woman younger than 45 in good health and CMV-seropositive. What was sequenced was PBMCs. The gene calls are TRBV7-8 and TRBJ2-1, with 11 bases lining up with TRBD2. The CDR3 nucleotides read TGTGCCAGCAGCTTAGCCCCCACTAGCGGGAGCTGGCAGTTCTTC. This gives the protein CASSLAPTSGSWQFF.